This T cell receptor beta chain is drawn from a study of blood T cell repertoires in COVID-19. In the original analysis: Amplified reference gene primers provided the basis for estimating nucleated cell counts. Repertoires were generated with immunoSEQ multiplex PCR, while TCRdb's copy carries only in-frame clones and drops some. V, J and clone size were drawn from that table, and D and trimming were deduced from the DNA. The sample has around 200,000 clones; 85% to 90% are singletons. With 3 bases removed from V and 4 bases from J, the gap between germline ends came to 13 bases. CDR3 size: 14 residues. Germline V lookup: CDR1 LGHNA, CDR2 YSLEER. Cohort placement rested on clinical history that participants reported themselves.

Source material: PBMCs or T cells enriched from blood (not recorded which). V and J are TRBV4-3 and TRBJ2-7; the D gene is possibly TRBD2 (5 bases). The clonotype comes from a man aged 30 to 45 who had recovered from COVID-19. The CDR3 DNA reads TGCGCCAGCAGCCAGGGGATCGGCGGGTACGAGCAGTACTTC. The encoded protein is CASSQGIGGYEQYF.